This TCR beta chain was profiled in a study of molecular identifiers for immune sequencing clone quantification. Trimming stripped 4 bases from V and 7 bases from J, with 11 bases between. Germline V lookup: CDR1 SGHNT, CDR2 YYREEE (reference sequence). The CDR3 spans 12 residues. Naive CD8 libraries were made from roughly 20,000 to 1,000,000 sorted cells, and they used 10%, 30% or 50% RNA. The sorting of naive CD8 T cells used the CD8+CD4-CCR7+CD45RA+ phenotype. For this clonotype: A read error is possible here, since a much larger clone lies one base away. The conserved final phenylalanine or tryptophan is absent from the CDR3, which likely points to a read error.

The bulk TCR libraries were made with methods described before and with listed TCR primers. MiXCR, applied by TCRdb to the PCR reads, yields one record per CDR3 protein. This table has hundreds of thousands of distinct CDR3 sequences, over 25% appearing once. The sequence was collected from a human donor in good health. Some libraries in this study had Jurkat cell RNA spiked in. This chain joins TRBV5-4 and TRBJ1-1; the D is unclear. Source material: naive CD8+ T cells from blood, with Jurkat cell RNA spiked in. As to subset: FACS-sorted CD8+CD4-CCR7+CD45RA+ naive T cells. The CDR3 sequence: CASSPGGNEAFL. The CDR3 DNA reads TGTGCCAGCAGCCCTGGAGGGAATGAAGCTTTCCTT.